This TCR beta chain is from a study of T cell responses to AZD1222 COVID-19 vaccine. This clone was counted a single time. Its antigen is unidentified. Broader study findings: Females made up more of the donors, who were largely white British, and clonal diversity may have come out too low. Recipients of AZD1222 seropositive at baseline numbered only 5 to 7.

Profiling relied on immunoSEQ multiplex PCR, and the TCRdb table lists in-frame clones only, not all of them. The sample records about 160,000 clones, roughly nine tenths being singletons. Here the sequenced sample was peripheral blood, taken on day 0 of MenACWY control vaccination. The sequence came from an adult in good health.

In DNA, the CDR3 is TGTGCCAGCAGTTCCCACCCGGGACAGGGGAACTATGGCTACACCTTC. It yields the protein CASSSHPGQGNYGYTF. J is TRBJ1-2 and V is TRBV6-2 or TRBV6-3; 10 nucleotides agree with TRBD1. The germline V gene encodes CDR1 MNHEY and CDR2 SVGEGT. The CDR3 sequence is 16 residues long. Trimming at V came to 4 bases and at J to 2 bases, leaving 7 bases not matched to a gene.